This passage covers 22 T cell receptor beta chains from one sample sequenced in a study of cytomegalovirus exposure and HLA in healthy donors. 13 Jbeta primers and 60 Vbeta primers were used for the PCR. Here immunoSEQ multiplex PCR was the method, and the copy in TCRdb shows in-frame clones only, minus some. The sample holds roughly 100,000 clones, about 83% seen once. What was sequenced was PBMCs. All receptors come from a female donor in good health and CMV-seropositive.

This chain connects TRBV9 to TRBJ1-1; 11 bases are shared with TRBD1. V shed 2 bases, J shed 10 bases, and the junction held 7 bases outside the gene matches. CDR1 is SGDLS, CDR2 YYNGEE, per germline. The CDR3 is 14 residues long. CDR3 sequence reads: CASSVGDRGGRAFF. The CDR3 DNA follows: TGTGCCAGCAGCGTTGGGGACAGGGGGGGCAGAGCTTTCTTT.

CDR3 protein: CASTVGLAGGQSTGELFF. CDR3 DNA sequence: TGTGCCAGCACCGTCGGACTAGCGGGGGGGCAAAGCACCGGGGAGCTGTTTTTT. The chain joins TRBV5-4 to TRBJ2-2; TRBD2 matches 15 bases. V lost 6 bases to trimming and J lost 4 bases; unmatched junction nucleotides: 10. The CDR3 loop spans 18 amino acids. Germline V CDR1 and CDR2: SGHNT, YYREEE (reference sequence).

V and J are TRBV11-2 and TRBJ1-1; D call uncertain. Germline-derived CDR1 and CDR2 are SGHAT and FQNNGV. V dropped 2 bases and J dropped 1 base, with 5 bases sitting between them. The CDR3 length is 13 residues. In DNA form, the CDR3 reads TGTGCCAGCAGCTTACCACAGAACACTGAAGCTTTCTTT. This gives the protein CASSLPQNTEAFF.

The rearrangement links TRBV9 to TRBJ1-3; 8 bases are a match to TRBD1. The CDR3 length is 14 residues. Germline V gene sequence: CDR1 SGDLS, CDR2 YYNGEE. V shed 5 bases and J 7 bases; nucleotides not matched to a gene: 8. The CDR3 nucleotides read TGTGCCAGCAGTGATACACAGGGGGACAACACCATATATTTT. Translation gives CASSDTQGDNTIYF. Full variable domain (rest looked up from reference TRBV9 and TRBJ1-3): DSGVTQTPKHLITATGQRVTLRCSPRSGDLSVYWYQQSLDQGLQFLIQYYNGEERAKGNILERFSAQQFPDLHSELNLSSLELGDSALYFCASSDTQGDNTIYFGEGSWLTVV.

The genes are TRBV28 and TRBJ2-7, with 7 bases fitting TRBD1. V lost 9 bases to trimming and J lost 3 bases; unmatched junction nucleotides: 8. From germline, CDR1 is MDHEN and CDR2 SYDVKM. The CDR3 has 13 amino acids. CDR3 DNA sequence: TGTGCCAGTACAGGGGCAGGTATCTACGAGCAGTACTTC. Its protein is CASTGAGIYEQYF.

The rearrangement uses TRBV15 and TRBJ1-1; D call uncertain. V was shortened by 1 base and J by 3 bases, with 12 bases between the two germline ends. Looked up from germline, CDR1 is LNHNV and CDR2 is YYDKDF (reference sequence). The length of the CDR3 is 15 residues. The CDR3 nucleotides read TGTGCCACCAGCAGAGGAGGGATTAAGCACACTGAAGCTTTCTTT. Protein: CATSRGGIKHTEAFF. The full variable domain, rest sourced from reference TRBV15 and TRBJ1-1, is DAMVIQNPRYQVTQFGKPVTLSCSQTLNHNVMYWYQQKSSQAPKLLFHYYDKDFNNEADTPDNFQSRRPNTSFCFLDIRSPGLGDTAMYLCATSRGGIKHTEAFFGQGTRLTVV.

The V and J genes are TRBV4-1 and TRBJ2-3; 10 bases fit TRBD2. J lost 2 bases, V lost 4 bases, and 9 bases had no gene match. This CDR3 has 17 residues. Germline CDR1 is MGHRA and CDR2 is YSYEKL. CDR3 nucleotides: TGCGCCAGCAGCCCCAGCGTAGCGGGGGGACTCACAGATACGCAGTATTTT. It translates to CASSPSVAGGLTDTQYF.

The V and J genes are TRBV2 and TRBJ2-5; TRBD2 aligns across 11 bases. Losses at the gene ends were 3 bases for V and 1 base for J; bases not matched to a gene: 10. The CDR3 loop spans 18 amino acids. The germline gives CDR1 SNHLY, CDR2 FYNNEI. This CDR3 is CASSDLRLAGGFQETQYF. CDR3 DNA sequence: TGTGCCAGCAGTGATCTTCGGCTAGCGGGAGGCTTCCAAGAGACCCAGTACTTC. The variable domain in full, completed from reference TRBV2 and TRBJ2-5, reads EPEVTQTPSHQVTQMGQEVILRCVPISNHLYFYWYRQILGQKVEFLVSFYNNEISEKSEIFDDQFSVERPDGSNFTLKIRSTKLEDSAMYFCASSDLRLAGGFQETQYFGPGTRLLVL.

V usage is TRBV6-5 and J usage is TRBJ2-2; 8 positions match TRBD1. This CDR3 contains 12 residues. CDR1 is MNHEY and CDR2 is SVGAGI in the germline V gene. V was clipped by 6 bases and J by 6 bases; unmatched bases: 0. The CDR3 sequence: CASRQGAGELFF. The CDR3 DNA follows: TGTGCCAGCAGACAGGGGGCCGGGGAGCTGTTTTTT.

This clone was seen just once. The chain employs TRBV9 and TRBJ1-2; D might be TRBD1 (6 bases). The CDR3 loop spans 12 amino acids. V lost 2 bases and J lost 8, with 10 bases in between. Germline CDR1 reads SGDLS; CDR2 reads YYNGEE. CDR3 in amino acids: CASSVSGAGYTF. The CDR3, as DNA: TGTGCCAGCAGCGTCTCAGGGGCGGGCTACACCTTC.

This chain uses TRBV12-5 with TRBJ1-2; D not certain. V was cut by 2 bases and J by 3 bases, with 10 bases left in between. From germline, CDR1 is LGHNT and CDR2 FRNRAP. This CDR3 is built from 14 residues. CDR3 protein: CASGLLAEYYGYTF. As DNA, the CDR3 is TGTGCTAGTGGTTTGCTGGCAGAATACTATGGCTACACCTTC.

V and J are TRBV29-1 and TRBJ1-1; no clear D gene. This CDR3 has 14 residues. Deletions cut 8 bases from V and 0 bases from J, with 16 bases between. Per germline, CDR1 SQVTM and CDR2 ANQGSEA. The CDR3 loop is CSSGSIVMNTEAFF. The CDR3, as DNA: TGCAGCTCCGGGTCGATAGTCATGAACACTGAAGCTTTCTTT.

This clone was picked up a small number of times. This sequence joins TRBV10-3 and TRBJ1-1, with D uncertain. This CDR3 contains 15 residues. V gave up 0 bases and J gave up 0 bases, with 8 bases separating them. The germline CDR1 and CDR2 sequences are ENHRY and SYGVKD. The CDR3 bases are TGTGCCATCAGTGAGTCGAGCGGGGTGAACACTGAAGCTTTCTTT. It codes for CAISESSGVNTEAFF.

In this sample, this clone turned up a few times. The V gene is TRBV10-3, the J gene TRBJ2-7; 7 bases are shared with TRBD1. This CDR3 is 13 amino acids long. Trimming cost V 6 bases and J 1 base; bases outside gene matches: 3. Looked up from germline, CDR1 is ENHRY and CDR2 is SYGVKD. The CDR3: CAIRTGDSYEQYF. CDR3 in DNA: TGTGCCATCAGAACAGGGGATTCCTACGAGCAGTACTTC.

The rearrangement uses TRBV19 and TRBJ2-2; D is possibly TRBD2 (5 bases). Per the germline V gene, CDR1 is LNHDA and CDR2 is SQIVND (reference sequence). The CDR3 is 18 amino acids. Trimming removed 0 bases at V and 0 bases at J, with 14 bases between. CDR3 in amino acids: CASSIDGLSISNTGELFF. CDR3 nucleotide sequence: TGTGCCAGTAGTATAGACGGACTCTCTATATCGAACACCGGGGAGCTGTTTTTT.

This sequence joins TRBV5-1 and TRBJ1-6; unclear D gene. V lost 3 bases and J 1 base, leaving 8 bases between the germline ends. CDR1 and CDR2 from the germline V gene are SGHRS and YFSETQ. This CDR3 has 15 amino acids. CDR3 nucleotide sequence: TGCGCCAGCAGCTCCCGGAGATCCTATAATTCACCCCTCCACTTT. Translation gives CASSSRRSYNSPLHF.

The CDR3 bases are TGTGCCAGCAGACGAATTCTAGCGGACAATGAGCAGTTCTTC. Translated, it gives CASRRILADNEQFF. J is TRBJ2-1 and V is TRBV6-5, with 7 bases that match TRBD2. V lost 6 bases and J lost 5; bases outside the gene matches: 7. CDR1 and CDR2 (germline): MNHEY, SVGAGI. CDR3 length: 14 residues.

Only one count was recorded for this clone. V usage is TRBV6-1 and J usage is TRBJ1-1, with D unresolved. The CDR3 contains 12 residues. V was pared by 7 bases and J by 5 bases, with 11 bases between. CDR1 and CDR2 (germline): MNHNS, SASEGT. The CDR3 is CASKTPPTEAFF. As DNA, the CDR3 is TGTGCCAGCAAAACTCCCCCGACTGAAGCTTTCTTT.

V gene TRBV29-1 combines with J gene TRBJ1-2; 8 bases align to TRBD1. Trimming removed 0 bases from V and 6 bases from J; junction bases left unmatched: 6. Germline V CDR1 and CDR2: SQVTM, ANQGSEA. The CDR3 is made up of 14 amino acids. The CDR3 nucleotides read TGCAGCGTTGAAGATCTTACAGGGGGGCATGGCTACACCTTC. The encoded protein is CSVEDLTGGHGYTF.

This chain uses TRBV10-2 with TRBJ2-2; no firm D call. The CDR3 is made up of 17 amino acids. V shed 4 bases and J shed 3 bases, with 18 bases lying between them. Per germline, CDR1 WSHSY and CDR2 SAAADI. CDR3 loop: CASSVFYETADTGELFF. The DNA for the CDR3 is TGCGCCAGCAGTGTTTTTTACGAAACGGCGGACACCGGGGAGCTGTTTTTT.

This chain joins TRBV19 and TRBJ1-2, with 9 bases fitting TRBD1. The CDR3 loop spans 14 amino acids. From germline, CDR1 is LNHDA and CDR2 SQIVND (reference sequence). Trimming took 11 bases from V and 6 from J; bases not matched to a gene: 13. As DNA, the CDR3 is TGTGCCGCCGCTTCGGGACAGGGTATCGATGGCTACACCTTC. Amino acids: CAAASGQGIDGYTF.

V gene TRBV5-1 combines with J gene TRBJ1-1; a possible D gene is TRBD1 (5 bases). The CDR3 is 17 residues long. Germline V lookup: CDR1 SGHRS, CDR2 YFSETQ. Trimming removed 0 bases at V and 1 base at J, with 16 bases between. CDR3 amino acids: CASSLGWEGQSNTEAFF. The CDR3 DNA reads as TGCGCCAGCAGCTTGGGGTGGGAGGGGCAGTCGAACACTGAAGCTTTCTTT.